Following are 11 T cell receptor beta chains from one sample sequenced in a study of blood T cell repertoires in COVID-19. Here immunoSEQ multiplex PCR was the method, and the copy in TCRdb shows in-frame clones only, minus some. Found here are some 300,000 clones, just under 90% of them singletons; the top ten hold less than 3%. The specimen sequenced was PBMCs or T cells enriched from blood (not recorded which). All receptors come from a woman aged 50 to 60 who had been exposed to COVID-19.

Note on this clone: This sample includes further DNA sequences coding for the same CDR3. The chain uses TRBV7-2 and TRBJ2-5; TRBD2 might be the D (5 bases). The CDR3 covers 14 residues. Trimming shortened V by 3 bases and J by 2 bases, and 10 bases separated the two germline ends. Germline V gene sequence: CDR1 SGHTA, CDR2 FQGNSA. The CDR3, as DNA: TGTGCCAGCAGCTTGCCGGGGATGCAAGAGACCCAGTACTTC. The encoded protein is CASSLPGMQETQYF.

V and J are TRBV7-9 and TRBJ2-1; TRBD2 aligns across 9 bases. The germline CDR1 and CDR2 sequences are SEHNR and FQNEAQ (reference sequence). The CDR3 extends over 16 amino acids. J lost 5 bases, V lost 2 bases, and 7 bases had no gene match. CDR3 protein: CASSLSAGGPDNEQFF. In DNA, the CDR3 is TGTGCCAGCAGCTTATCGGCGGGGGGGCCGGACAATGAGCAGTTCTTC.

CDR3 sequence reads: CASSPAAGANYGYTF. The CDR3 DNA follows: TGTGCCAGCTCACCAGCGGCAGGGGCGAACTATGGCTACACCTTC. The chain is built from TRBV18 and TRBJ1-2, with D perhaps TRBD1 (6 bases). The V end lost 2 bases, the J end lost 2 bases, and 12 bases lay between the germline ends. The CDR3 has 15 residues. Germline V gene sequence: CDR1 KGHSH, CDR2 LQKENI.

This clone was picked up a small number of times. This chain connects TRBV6-5 to TRBJ1-2; 8 bases align to TRBD1. This CDR3 is built from 15 residues. Germline V CDR1 and CDR2: MNHEY, SVGAGI. The junction had 11 bases not matched to a gene; V was cut back by 5 bases and J by 6 bases. The CDR3 sequence: CASSPRGDRGNGYTF. The CDR3 DNA is TGTGCCAGCAGTCCGCGCGGTGACAGGGGAAATGGCTACACCTTC.

The chain links TRBV30 to TRBJ1-5; maybe TRBD1 (6 bases). The CDR3 sequence is 15 residues long. V lost 2 bases to trimming and J lost 4 bases, with 15 bases between them. Germline CDR1 and CDR2: GTSNPN and SVGIG (reference sequence). The CDR3 loop reads CAWSPSGTNNQPQHF. As DNA, the CDR3 is TGTGCCTGGAGTCCTTCCGGGACAAATAATCAGCCCCAGCATTTT.

This rearrangement joins TRBV19 to TRBJ2-7; 7 bases fit TRBD2. J gave up 3 bases and V 0 bases, and 2 bases lay outside the gene matches. The CDR3 is 14 residues long. Germline CDR1 and CDR2: LNHDA and SQIVND (reference sequence). The CDR3 DNA follows: TGTGCCAGTAGTATAGATCCGGGGGGCTACGAGCAGTACTTC. Translation: CASSIDPGGYEQYF.

The chain recombines TRBV4-1 with TRBJ2-7; 12 bases match TRBD2. J lost 0 bases, V lost 2 bases, and 8 bases had no gene match. The CDR3 totals 18 residues. Germline CDR1 reads MGHRA; CDR2 reads YSYEKL. The CDR3 here is CASSQQLAGGLPSYEQYF. The CDR3 DNA sequence: TGCGCCAGCAGCCAACAACTAGCGGGGGGTCTTCCCTCCTACGAGCAGTACTTC.

The genes are TRBV30 and TRBJ1-1; D ambiguous. Trimming stripped 8 bases from V and 1 base from J, with 14 bases between. The CDR3 consists of 13 residues. CDR1 is GTSNPN and CDR2 is SVGIG in the germline V gene (reference sequence). CDR3 sequence: CAHSQTENTEAFF. CDR3 sequence (DNA): TGTGCCCACTCCCAAACAGAGAACACTGAAGCTTTCTTT.

The gene calls are TRBV5-1 and TRBJ2-3, with 9 bases aligning to TRBD1. Looked up from germline, CDR1 is SGHRS and CDR2 is YFSETQ. V was clipped by 4 bases and J by 3 bases; unmatched bases: 9. The CDR3 has 16 amino acids. The CDR3 nucleotides read TGCGCCAGCAGCACCGGGACAGGGCGGCGTACAGATACGCAGTATTTT. Encoded protein: CASSTGTGRRTDTQYF.

This clone came up a few times. The chain joins TRBV20-1 to TRBJ1-1; D is perhaps TRBD1 (6 bases). Germline CDR1 DFQATT, CDR2 SNEGSKA (reference sequence). The V end lost 3 bases, the J end lost 3 bases, and 11 bases lay between the germline ends. The CDR3 length is 13 residues. DNA of the CDR3: TGCAGTGCTAGTGGGGGGCAGTACACTGAAGCTTTCTTT. This gives the protein CSASGGQYTEAFF.

The V gene is TRBV29-1, the J gene TRBJ1-1; perhaps TRBD1 as D (5 bases). CDR3 length: 16 residues. Trimming cost V 7 bases and J 2 bases, with 23 bases left between them. The germline gives CDR1 SQVTM, CDR2 ANQGSEA. CDR3 loop: CSASPGIGQLNTEAFF. The CDR3 nucleotides are TGCAGCGCCAGCCCGGGTATTGGACAACTTAACACTGAAGCTTTCTTT.